These 2 T cell receptor beta chains share one sample of origin, sequenced in a study of CD8 T cells in Susac syndrome. A quantity of roughly 0.5 to 1 ug RNA underwent reverse transcription using random hexamers. TCRdb ran MiXCR on the immunoSEQ multiplex PCR reads and lists one entry per CDR3 protein. Seen here are some 100,000 distinct CDR3 sequences, about 93% observed once, and the top ten hold less than 0.15%. The sequenced sample consisted of CD4+ T cells from PBMCs. Receptor source: a human donor in good health.

The V and J genes are TRBV20-1 and TRBJ1-5, with D possibly matching TRBD1 (5 bases). The V and J ends lost 3 bases and 0 bases respectively, with 9 bases between them. The germline CDR1 and CDR2 sequences are DFQATT and SNEGSKA (reference sequence). The CDR3 extends over 14 amino acids. The CDR3 loop reads CSASRDNSNQPQHF. The CDR3 nucleotides are TGCAGTGCTAGCAGGGATAATAGCAATCAGCCCCAGCATTTT.

This chain connects TRBV4-3 to TRBJ2-5; 14 bases map to TRBD2. The CDR3 consists of 18 residues. The trim removed 2 bases at V and 0 bases at J, leaving 5 bases unmatched. Germline loops: CDR1 LGHNA, CDR2 YSLEER. CDR3 coding DNA: TGCGCCAGCAGCCAAAGGACTAGCGGGGGGACGTACCAAGAGACCCAGTACTTC. Translation gives CASSQRTSGGTYQETQYF.